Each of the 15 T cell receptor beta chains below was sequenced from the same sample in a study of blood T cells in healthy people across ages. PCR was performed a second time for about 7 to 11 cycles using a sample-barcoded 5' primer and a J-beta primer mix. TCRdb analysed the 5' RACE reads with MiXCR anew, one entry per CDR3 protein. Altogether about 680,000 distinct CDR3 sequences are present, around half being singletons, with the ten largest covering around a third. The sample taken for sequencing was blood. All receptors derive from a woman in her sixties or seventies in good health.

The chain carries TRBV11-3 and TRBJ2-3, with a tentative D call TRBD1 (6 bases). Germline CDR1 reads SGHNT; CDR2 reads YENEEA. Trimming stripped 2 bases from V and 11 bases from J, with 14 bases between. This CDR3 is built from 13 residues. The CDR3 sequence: CASSLWADRLQYF. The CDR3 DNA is TGTGCCAGCAGCTTATGGGCCGACAGGCTGCAGTATTTT.

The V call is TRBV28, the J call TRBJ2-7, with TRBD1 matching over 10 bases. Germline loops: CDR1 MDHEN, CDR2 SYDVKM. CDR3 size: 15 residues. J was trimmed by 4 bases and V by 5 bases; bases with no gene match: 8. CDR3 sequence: CASSDQTGGLYEQYF. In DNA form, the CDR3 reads TGTGCCAGCAGTGATCAGACAGGGGGCTTGTACGAGCAGTACTTC.

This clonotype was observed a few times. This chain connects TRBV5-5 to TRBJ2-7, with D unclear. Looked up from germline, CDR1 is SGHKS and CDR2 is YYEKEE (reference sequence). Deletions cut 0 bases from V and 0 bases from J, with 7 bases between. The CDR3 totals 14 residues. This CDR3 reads CASSLGLFSYEQYF. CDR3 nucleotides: TGTGCCAGCAGCTTGGGTCTTTTCTCCTACGAGCAGTACTTC.

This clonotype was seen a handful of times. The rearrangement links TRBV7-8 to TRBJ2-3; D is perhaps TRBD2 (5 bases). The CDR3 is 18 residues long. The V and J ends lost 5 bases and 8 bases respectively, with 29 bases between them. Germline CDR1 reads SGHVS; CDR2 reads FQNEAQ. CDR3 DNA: TGTGCCAGCAGCCCACCTTTCCGCCGGGAACCCAAGTCCCGTACGCAGTATTTT. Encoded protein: CASSPPFRREPKSRTQYF.

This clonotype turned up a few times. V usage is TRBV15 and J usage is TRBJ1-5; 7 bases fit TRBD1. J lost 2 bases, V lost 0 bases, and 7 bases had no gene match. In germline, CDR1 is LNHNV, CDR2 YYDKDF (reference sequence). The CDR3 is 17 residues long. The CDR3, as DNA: TGTGCCACCAGCAGAGATCCGACAGGGACCGGCAATCAGCCCCAGCATTTT. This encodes CATSRDPTGTGNQPQHF.

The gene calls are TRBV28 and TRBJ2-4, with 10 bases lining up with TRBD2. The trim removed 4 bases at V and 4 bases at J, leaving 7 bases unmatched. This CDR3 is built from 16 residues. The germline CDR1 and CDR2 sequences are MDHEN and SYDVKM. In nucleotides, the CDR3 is TGTGCCAGCAGTTCACCTAGCGGGAGTTGGAAAAACATTCAGTACTTC. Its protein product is CASSSPSGSWKNIQYF.

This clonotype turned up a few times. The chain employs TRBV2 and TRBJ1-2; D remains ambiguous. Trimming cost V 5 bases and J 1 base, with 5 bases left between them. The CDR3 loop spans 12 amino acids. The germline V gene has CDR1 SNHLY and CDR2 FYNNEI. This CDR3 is CASSSHNYGYTF. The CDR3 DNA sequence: TGTGCCAGCAGTAGTCATAACTATGGCTACACCTTC.

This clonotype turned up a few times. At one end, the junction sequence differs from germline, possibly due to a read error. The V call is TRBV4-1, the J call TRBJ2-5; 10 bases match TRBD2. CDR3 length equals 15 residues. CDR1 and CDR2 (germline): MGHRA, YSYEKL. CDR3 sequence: CASSQLAGGQETQYF. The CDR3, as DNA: TGTGCCAGCAGCCAGTTAGCGGGGGGCCAAGAGACCCAGTACTTC.

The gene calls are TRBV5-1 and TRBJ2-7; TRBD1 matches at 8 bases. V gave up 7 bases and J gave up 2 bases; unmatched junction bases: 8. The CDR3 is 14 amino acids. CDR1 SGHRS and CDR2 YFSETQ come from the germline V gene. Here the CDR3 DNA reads TGCGCCAGCTATTCCGGGACAGGAACCTACGAGCAGTACTTC. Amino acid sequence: CASYSGTGTYEQYF.

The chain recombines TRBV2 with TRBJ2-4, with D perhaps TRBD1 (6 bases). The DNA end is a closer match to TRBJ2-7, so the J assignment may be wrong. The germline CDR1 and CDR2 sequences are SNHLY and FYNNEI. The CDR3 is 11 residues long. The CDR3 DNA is TGTGCCAGCGAGTACAGGGCCGAGCAGTACTTC. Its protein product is CASEYRAEQYF.

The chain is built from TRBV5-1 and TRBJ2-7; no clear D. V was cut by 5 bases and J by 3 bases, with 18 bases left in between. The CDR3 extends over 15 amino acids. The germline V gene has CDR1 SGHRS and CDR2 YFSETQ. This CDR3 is CASSFEPETHYEQYF. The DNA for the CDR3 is TGCGCCAGCAGTTTTGAGCCCGAGACGCACTACGAGCAGTACTTC. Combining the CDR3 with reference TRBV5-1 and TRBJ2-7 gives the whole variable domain KAGVTQTPRYLIKTRGQQVTLSCSPISGHRSVSWYQQTPGQGLQFLFEYFSETQRNKGNFPGRFSGRQFSNSRSEMNVSTLELGDSALYLCASSFEPETHYEQYFGPGTRLTVT.

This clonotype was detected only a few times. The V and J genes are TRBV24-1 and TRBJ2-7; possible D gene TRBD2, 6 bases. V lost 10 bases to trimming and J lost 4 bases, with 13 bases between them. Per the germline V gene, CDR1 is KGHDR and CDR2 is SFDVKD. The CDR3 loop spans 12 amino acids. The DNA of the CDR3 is TGTGCCACTAGCGCGGGGACTTACGAGCAGTACTTC. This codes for CATSAGTYEQYF.

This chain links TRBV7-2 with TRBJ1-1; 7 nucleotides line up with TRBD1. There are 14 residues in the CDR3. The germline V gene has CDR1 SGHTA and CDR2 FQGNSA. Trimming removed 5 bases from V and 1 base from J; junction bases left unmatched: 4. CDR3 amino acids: CASSNYRGNTEAFF. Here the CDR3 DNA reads TGTGCCAGCAGCAATTACAGGGGGAACACTGAAGCTTTCTTT.

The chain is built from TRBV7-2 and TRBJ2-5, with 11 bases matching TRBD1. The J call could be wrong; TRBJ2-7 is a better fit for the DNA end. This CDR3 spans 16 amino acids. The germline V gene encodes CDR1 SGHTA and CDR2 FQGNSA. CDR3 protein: CASSLAGGQGVYEQYF. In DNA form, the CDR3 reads TGTGCCAGCAGCTTAGCGGGGGGACAGGGGGTTTACGAGCAGTACTTC.

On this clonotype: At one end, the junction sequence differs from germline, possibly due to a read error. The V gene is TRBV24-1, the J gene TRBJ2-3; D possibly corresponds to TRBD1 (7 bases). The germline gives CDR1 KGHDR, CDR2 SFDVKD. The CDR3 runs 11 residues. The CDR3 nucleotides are TGTACCACCAGGGGGGTCGATACGCAGTATTTT. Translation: CTTRGVDTQYF.